The 18 T cell receptor beta chains listed next were all sequenced from one sample in a study of blood T cell repertoires in COVID-19. Clones were read by immunoSEQ multiplex PCR, and TCRdb kept only the in-frame ones, dropping some. The sample lists 100,000 or so clones, around 93% occurring once. Sequencing was carried out using peripheral blood. The receptor set was obtained from a human donor with active COVID-19. The donor label of this sample is uncertain.

The chain carries TRBV4-1 and TRBJ1-2; TRBD1 matches at 8 bases. Germline assignment: CDR1 MGHRA and CDR2 YSYEKL. The ends lost 2 bases at V and 4 bases at J; junction bases unmatched: 6. The CDR3 has 15 amino acids. The chain's CDR3 is CASSQMGQALYGYTF. In DNA form, the CDR3 reads TGCGCCAGCAGCCAAATGGGACAGGCTCTCTATGGCTACACCTTC.

This chain uses TRBV2 with TRBJ2-2; 10 bases are a match to TRBD1. The CDR3 contains 16 residues. Germline trimming cut 6 bases from V and 1 base from J; bases unmatched to any gene: 5. Germline CDR1 reads SNHLY; CDR2 reads FYNNEI. CDR3 amino acids: CASSPGTGVNTGELFF. DNA of the CDR3: TGTGCCAGCAGCCCCGGGACAGGGGTGAACACCGGGGAGCTGTTTTTT.

The rearrangement links TRBV21-1 to TRBJ2-5; TRBD2 was called by the table and not checked on the DNA. TRBV21-1 is a pseudogene. The CDR3 runs 17 residues. The DNA for the CDR3 is TGTGCCAGCAGCAAGGGGTTGCAGGGAGGGAGCCAAGAGACCCAGTACTTC. It encodes CASSKGLQGGSQETQYF.

The V and J genes are TRBV19 and TRBJ1-5; D may be TRBD1 (6 bases). Germline V gene lookup returns CDR1 LNHDA and CDR2 SQIVND (reference sequence). The CDR3 spans 12 residues. Trimming pared 11 bases from V and 4 bases from J, leaving 12 bases between. The CDR3 coding sequence is TGTGCCGGGGGCTCGGGGAATCAGCCCCAGCATTTT. Translating gives CAGGSGNQPQHF. The full variable domain, its missing parts supplied by reference TRBV19 and TRBJ1-5, is DGGITQSPKYLFRKEGQNVTLSCEQNLNHDAMYWYRQDPGQGLRLIYYSQIVNDFQKGDIAEGYSVSREKKESFPLTVTSAQKNPTAFYLCAGGSGNQPQHFGDGTRLSIL.

This clone was counted once. The junction differs from germline at one of its ends, possibly a read error. This chain connects TRBV7-7 to TRBJ1-5; a possible D gene is TRBD1 (6 bases). This CDR3 spans 16 amino acids. Looked up from germline, CDR1 is SSHAT and CDR2 is FNYEAQ (reference sequence). The CDR3 loop is CASSLGGGYSNQPQHF. The CDR3 DNA is TGTGCTAGCAGCTTAGGGGGGGGGTATAGCAATCAGCCCCAGCATTTT. Full variable domain (rest looked up from reference TRBV7-7 and TRBJ1-5): GAGVSQSPRYKVTKRGQDVTLRCDPISSHATLYWYQQALGQGPEFLTYFNYEAQPDKSGLPSDRFSAERPEGSISTLTIQRTEQRDSAMYRCASSLGGGYSNQPQHFGDGTRLSIL.

This chain uses TRBV5-6 with TRBJ1-2; 8 nucleotides line up with TRBD1. Unmatched junction bases numbered 7, after V lost 4 bases and J lost 5 bases. In germline, CDR1 is SGHDT, CDR2 YYEEEE. The CDR3 is made up of 14 amino acids. DNA of the CDR3: TGTGCCAGCAGCCAGACAGGGGTCGGATATGGCTACACCTTC. It yields the protein CASSQTGVGYGYTF.

The gene calls are TRBV5-1 and TRBJ2-7; 10 bases fit TRBD1. Germline V gives CDR1 SGHRS, CDR2 YFSETQ. This CDR3 has 14 amino acids. V shed 5 bases and J 5 bases; nucleotides not matched to a gene: 7. The CDR3, as DNA: TGCGCCAGCAGATTAGGACAGGGGGACCACGAGCAGTACTTC. It translates to CASRLGQGDHEQYF.

The J gene is TRBJ2-4, the V gene TRBV19; tentative D call: TRBD2 (6 bases). The CDR3 runs to 16 residues. V was trimmed by 2 bases and J by 9 bases, leaving 20 bases between them. Germline lookup yields CDR1 LNHDA and CDR2 SQIVND (reference sequence). In DNA form, the CDR3 reads TGTGCCAGTAGTATAACGGGGATGCTTCAAGCGGGCATTCAGTACTTC. Residues: CASSITGMLQAGIQYF.

The J gene is TRBJ1-4, the V gene TRBV7-2, with D possibly being TRBD1 (6 bases). CDR1 and CDR2 from the germline V gene are SGHTA and FQGNSA. The V and J ends lost 2 bases and 8 bases respectively, with 15 bases between them. This CDR3 is 15 amino acids long. The CDR3 sequence is CASSLRPGVQEKLFF. In DNA, the CDR3 is TGTGCCAGCAGCTTACGGCCAGGGGTCCAGGAAAAACTGTTTTTT.

This chain links TRBV11-3 with TRBJ2-5, with 8 nucleotides matching TRBD1. Trimming took 3 bases from V and 3 from J; bases not matched to a gene: 0. There are 13 residues in the CDR3. Germline CDR1 and CDR2: SGHNT and YENEEA. The CDR3 nucleotides are TGTGCCAGCAGCTTGGACAGGGAAGAGACCCAGTACTTC. Translating it yields CASSLDREETQYF.

J is TRBJ2-5 and V is TRBV6-4; 7 bases fit TRBD1. The length of the CDR3 is 16 residues. V gave up 8 bases and J gave up 2 bases; unmatched junction bases: 14. The germline gives CDR1 MRHNA, CDR2 SNTAGT. The CDR3 protein is CASRSPNTGQQETQYF. CDR3 bases: TGTGCCAGCCGAAGTCCAAACACGGGACAGCAAGAGACCCAGTACTTC.

V gene TRBV11-2 combines with J gene TRBJ2-3; 10 bases align to TRBD1. CDR3 length: 19 residues. CDR1 and CDR2 (germline): SGHAT, FQNNGV. Trimming took 5 bases from V and 2 from J; bases not matched to a gene: 16. The CDR3 DNA sequence: TGTGCCAGCAGCAAAACAGGCTCCGGACAGGGGGACTTCACAGATACGCAGTATTTT. It yields the protein CASSKTGSGQGDFTDTQYF.

The chain carries TRBV3-1 (or the pseudogene TRBV3-2) and TRBJ1-4; no clear D gene. Trimming shortened V by 0 bases and J by 14 bases, and 19 bases separated the two germline ends. This CDR3 spans 15 amino acids. Germline V CDR1 and CDR2: LGHDT, YNNKEL (reference sequence). CDR3 coding DNA: TGTGCCAGCAGCCAAGATAGAAGCACGGGGAACCGGCTGTTTTTT. It yields the protein CASSQDRSTGNRLFF.

This chain joins TRBV27 and TRBJ1-4; TRBD1 might be the D (6 bases). The germline CDR1 and CDR2 sequences are MNHEY and SMNVEV (reference sequence). The CDR3 is 13 residues long. The germline V and J ends were trimmed by 6 bases and 8 bases, with 13 bases remaining between them. The CDR3 DNA reads as TGTGCCAGCAGGGGGGCTGGTGGGGAAAAACTGTTTTTT. Translated, it gives CASRGAGGEKLFF.

The gene calls are TRBV5-4 and TRBJ2-2; D may be TRBD2 (5 bases). Germline V CDR1 and CDR2: SGHNT, YYREEE (reference sequence). The CDR3 loop spans 14 amino acids. V lost 4 bases to trimming and J lost 6 bases, with 13 bases between them. This CDR3 reads CASSPYDGAGELFF. The CDR3 DNA sequence: TGTGCCAGCAGCCCCTATGACGGGGCCGGGGAGCTGTTTTTT.

The chain joins TRBV6-2 or TRBV6-3 to TRBJ2-1; 11 bases are shared with TRBD2. The CDR3 is 15 residues long. Trimming cost V 4 bases and J 9 bases; bases outside gene matches: 8. Germline V CDR1 and CDR2: MNHEY, SVGEGT. The CDR3 loop is CASSWASGGSFEQFF. DNA of the CDR3: TGTGCCAGCAGTTGGGCTAGCGGGGGGAGTTTTGAGCAGTTCTTC.

This sequence joins TRBV3-1 (or the pseudogene TRBV3-2) and TRBJ1-1; 12 nucleotides agree with TRBD1. There are 17 residues in the CDR3. V shed 3 bases and J 1 base; nucleotides not matched to a gene: 6. The germline CDR1 and CDR2 sequences are LGHDT and YNNKEL (reference sequence). This CDR3 is CASSHPGQGARNTEAFF. For the CDR3, the DNA is TGTGCCAGCAGCCACCCGGGACAGGGGGCACGGAACACTGAAGCTTTCTTT.

The chain combines TRBV9 with TRBJ1-6; a weak D match, TRBD1 (5 bases). Trimming stripped 2 bases from V and 5 bases from J, with 11 bases between. The length of the CDR3 is 15 residues. Germline CDR1 reads SGDLS; CDR2 reads YYNGEE. CDR3 in amino acids: CASSVRGEHNSPLHF. In nucleotides, the CDR3 is TGTGCCAGCAGCGTTCGGGGGGAGCATAATTCACCCCTCCACTTT.